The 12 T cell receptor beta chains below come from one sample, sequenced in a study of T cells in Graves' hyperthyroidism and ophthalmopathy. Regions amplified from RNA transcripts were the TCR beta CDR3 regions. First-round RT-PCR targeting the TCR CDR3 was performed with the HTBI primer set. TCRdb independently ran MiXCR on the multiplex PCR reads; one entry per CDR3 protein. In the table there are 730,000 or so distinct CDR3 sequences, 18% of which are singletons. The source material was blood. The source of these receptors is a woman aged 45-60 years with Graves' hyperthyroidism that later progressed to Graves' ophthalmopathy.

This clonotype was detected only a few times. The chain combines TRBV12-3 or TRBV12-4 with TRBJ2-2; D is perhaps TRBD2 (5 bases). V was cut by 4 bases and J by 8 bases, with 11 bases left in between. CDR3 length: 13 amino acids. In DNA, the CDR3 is TGTGCCAGCAGTTACACTACGGGGGGGGAGCTGTTTTTT. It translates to CASSYTTGGELFF.

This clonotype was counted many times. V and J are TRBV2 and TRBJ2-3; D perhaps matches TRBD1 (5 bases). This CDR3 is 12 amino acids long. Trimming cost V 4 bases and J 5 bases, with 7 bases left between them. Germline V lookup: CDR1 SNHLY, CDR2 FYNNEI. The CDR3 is CASSGRGDTQYF. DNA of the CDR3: TGTGCCAGCAGTGGAAGGGGAGATACGCAGTATTTT.

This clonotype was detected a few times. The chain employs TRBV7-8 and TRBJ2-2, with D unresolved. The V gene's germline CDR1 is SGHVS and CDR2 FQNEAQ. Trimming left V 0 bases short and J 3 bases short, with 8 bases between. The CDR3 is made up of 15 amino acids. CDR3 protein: CASSLATLDTGELFF. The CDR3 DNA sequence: TGTGCCAGCAGCTTAGCCACGTTAGACACCGGGGAGCTGTTTTTT.

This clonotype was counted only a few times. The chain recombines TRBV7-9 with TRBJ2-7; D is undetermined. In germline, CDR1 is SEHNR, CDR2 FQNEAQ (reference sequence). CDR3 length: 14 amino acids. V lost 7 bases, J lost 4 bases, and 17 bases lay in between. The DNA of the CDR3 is TGTGCCAGCACCGAGGTTCCAGGCCCATACGAGCAGTACTTC. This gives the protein CASTEVPGPYEQYF.

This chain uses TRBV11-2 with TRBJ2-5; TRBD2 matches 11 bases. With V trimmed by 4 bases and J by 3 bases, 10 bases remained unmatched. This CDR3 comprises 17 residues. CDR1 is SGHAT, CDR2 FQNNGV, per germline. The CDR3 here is CASSYRLTSGEKETQYF. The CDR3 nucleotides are TGTGCCAGCAGCTACCGCCTGACTAGCGGGGAAAAAGAGACCCAGTACTTC.

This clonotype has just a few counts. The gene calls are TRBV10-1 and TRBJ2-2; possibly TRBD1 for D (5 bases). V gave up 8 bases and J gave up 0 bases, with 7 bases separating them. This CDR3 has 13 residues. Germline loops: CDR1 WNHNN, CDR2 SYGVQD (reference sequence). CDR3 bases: TGCGCCAGCGAGGACACGAACACCGGGGAGCTGTTTTTT. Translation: CASEDTNTGELFF.

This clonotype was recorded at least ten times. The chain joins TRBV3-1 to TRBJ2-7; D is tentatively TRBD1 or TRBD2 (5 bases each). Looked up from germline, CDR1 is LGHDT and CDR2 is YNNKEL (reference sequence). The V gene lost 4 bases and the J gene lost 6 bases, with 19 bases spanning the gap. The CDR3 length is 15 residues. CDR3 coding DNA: TGTGCCAGCAGCCGGGACGGGACCGGGAATCGCGAGCAGTACTTC. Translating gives CASSRDGTGNREQYF.

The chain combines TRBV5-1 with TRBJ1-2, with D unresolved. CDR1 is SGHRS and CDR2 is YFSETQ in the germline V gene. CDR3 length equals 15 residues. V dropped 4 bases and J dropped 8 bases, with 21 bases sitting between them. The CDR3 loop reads CASSAAPGSSQGYTF. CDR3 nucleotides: TGCGCCAGCAGCGCGGCGCCAGGAAGCAGTCAGGGCTACACCTTC.

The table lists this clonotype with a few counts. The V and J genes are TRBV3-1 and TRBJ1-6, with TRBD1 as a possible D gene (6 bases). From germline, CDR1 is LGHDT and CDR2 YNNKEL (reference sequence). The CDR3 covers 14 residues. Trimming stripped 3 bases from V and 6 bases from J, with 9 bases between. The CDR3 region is CASSQGHGNSPLHF. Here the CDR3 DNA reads TGTGCCAGCAGCCAGGGACACGGTAATTCACCCCTCCACTTT.

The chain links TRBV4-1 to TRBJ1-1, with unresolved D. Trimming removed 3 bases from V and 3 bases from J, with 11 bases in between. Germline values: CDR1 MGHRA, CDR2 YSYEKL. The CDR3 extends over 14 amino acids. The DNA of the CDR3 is TGCGCCAGCAGCCACTCCATGGGGTACACTGAAGCTTTCTTT. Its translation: CASSHSMGYTEAFF.

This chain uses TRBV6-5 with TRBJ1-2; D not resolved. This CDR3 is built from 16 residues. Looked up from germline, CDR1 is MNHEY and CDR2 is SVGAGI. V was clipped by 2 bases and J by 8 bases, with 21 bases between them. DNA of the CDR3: TGTGCCAGCAGTTACGACCCGGGCTTAAACCCGGGAGGCTACACCTTC. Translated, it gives CASSYDPGLNPGGYTF.

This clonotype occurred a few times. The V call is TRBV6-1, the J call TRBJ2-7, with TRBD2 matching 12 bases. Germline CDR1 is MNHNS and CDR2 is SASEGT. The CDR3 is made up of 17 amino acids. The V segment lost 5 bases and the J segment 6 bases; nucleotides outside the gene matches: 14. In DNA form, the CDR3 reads TGTGCCAGCAGTCAGACGGCTAGCGGGGGGGCCTTCGGCGAGCAGTACTTC. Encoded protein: CASSQTASGGAFGEQYF.